This T cell receptor beta chain was recovered during a study of T cells in localized non-small cell lung cancer (dated by TCRdb to 2019 to 2021). About the study as a whole: T cell repertoires of 236 early-stage NSCLC patients were analyzed, with tumors being compared against uninvolved tumor-adjacent lungs. All 240 or so NSCLC patients in the cohort were treatment-naive and had localized lung tumors that were resected. Of the NSCLC patients, 120 to 150 were male and about a hundred were female, and the mean age was around 70 years.

With regard to this clone: Its target antigen remains unknown. Within one base of it there is no much larger clone, and no base qualities were kept.

The immunoSEQ Assay was used to sequence TCR beta CDR3 regions from DNA. The original pipeline was this. T cell density was computed as TCR beta template counts normalized to usable DNA estimated by amplifying housekeeping genes. The preseqR package was used to estimate richness by extrapolating to 400,000 templates for PBMC samples and to 120,000 templates for tissue samples. Clonality was defined as one minus Pielou's evenness. Tissue-enriched TCRs were identified by differential abundance testing using productive amino-acid clonotypes, minimum total count 5 and alpha 0.1. Repertoire overlap between compartments was quantified with the Jaccard Index and Morisita Overlap Index. GLIPH grouped TCR beta CDR3s together with public tetramer-defined viral CDR3s, and a viral motif had to include at least three viral sequences and also show V-gene enrichment. Entries here come from immuneACCESS through TCRdb and include only in-frame sequences with V and J called. Some clones fail to appear in such tables; in the studies checked, an unresolved V gene covers under half of the shortfall, and the cause of the remainder is unknown. V and J calls and clone size follow that table, whereas D and trimming were derived from the DNA. Counted in this sample were 75,000 to 95,000 clones; roughly 75% of them appeared once. Around 21% of the sample rests with the top ten.

At diagnosis, tumor, uninvolved tumor-adjacent lung and peripheral blood were collected and then preserved as a mix of FFPE and fresh-frozen material. For TCR repertoire profiling, blood samples were analyzed in the form of peripheral blood mononuclear cells. CDR1 MNHEY and CDR2 SMNVEV were looked up in the germline V gene (reference sequence). Cut back by 2 bases and 6 bases, the V and J ends lie 11 bases apart. Spanning cysteine to phenylalanine, the CDR3 consists of 13 amino acids. Of the read, only the CDR3 DNA is kept; its 39 bases are in frame from base 1. The research as a whole found: Because multi-region sequencing of the tumors was not done, intratumor heterogeneity could not be ruled out. Longer overall survival was associated with higher T cell density in blood, whereas shorter survival was associated with higher clonality in adjacent lung. Uninvolved tumor-adjacent lung showed the highest T cell clonality, higher than tumor, which suggests more focused antigenic responses in the uninvolved tumor-adjacent lung. Because of the exploratory design, TCR variables were selected using unadjusted p-values without false-discovery rate correction. Of the top 100 tumor clones, a median of approximately 60 were detected in paired uninvolved adjacent lung; under 30 were also among that lung's top 100.

In this chain, TRBV27 is recombined with TRBJ2-7; the D gene assignment is ambiguous. This TCR was sampled from a man between 40 and 70 years old with stage II squamous cell lung carcinoma. The sample was PBMCs, taken before any cancer treatment. The CDR3 has the sequence CASSLGVRSEQYF. The DNA sequence is as follows: TGTGCCAGCAGTTTAGGGGTCCGAAGCGAGCAGTACTTC.